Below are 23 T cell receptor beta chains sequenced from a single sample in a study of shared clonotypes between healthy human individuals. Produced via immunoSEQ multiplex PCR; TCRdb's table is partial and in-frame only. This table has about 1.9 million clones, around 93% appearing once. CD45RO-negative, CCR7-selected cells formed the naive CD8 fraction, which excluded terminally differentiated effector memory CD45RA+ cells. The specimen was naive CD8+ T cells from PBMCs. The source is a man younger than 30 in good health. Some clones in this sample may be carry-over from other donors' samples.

CDR3 nucleotide sequence: TGCGCCAGCAGCCAAGTTGGGGGAGGCCTTTACAATGAGCAGTTCTTC. Its translation: CASSQVGGGLYNEQFF. The chain couples TRBV4-1 to TRBJ2-1, with D possibly matching TRBD2 (6 bases). The germline CDR1 and CDR2 sequences are MGHRA and YSYEKL. Trimming shortened V by 1 base and J by 4 bases, and 14 bases separated the two germline ends. This CDR3 spans 16 amino acids.

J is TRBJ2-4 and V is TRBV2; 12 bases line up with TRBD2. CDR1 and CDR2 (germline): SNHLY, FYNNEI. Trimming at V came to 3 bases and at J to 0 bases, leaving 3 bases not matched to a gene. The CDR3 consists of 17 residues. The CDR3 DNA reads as TGTGCCAGCAGTGATGGACTAGCGGGACTAGCCAAAAACATTCAGTACTTC. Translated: CASSDGLAGLAKNIQYF.

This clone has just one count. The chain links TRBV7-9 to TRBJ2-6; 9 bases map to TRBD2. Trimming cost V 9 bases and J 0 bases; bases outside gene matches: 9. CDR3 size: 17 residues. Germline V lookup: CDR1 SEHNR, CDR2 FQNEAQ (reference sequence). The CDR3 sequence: CAREEREVYSGANVLTF. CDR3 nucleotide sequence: TGTGCCAGGGAGGAGCGGGAGGTTTACTCTGGGGCCAACGTCCTGACTTTC. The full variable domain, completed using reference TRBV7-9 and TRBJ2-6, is DTGVSQNPRHKITKRGQNVTFRCDPISEHNRLYWYRQTLGQGPEFLTYFQNEAQLEKSRLLSDRFSAERPKGSFSTLEIQRTEQGDSAMYLCAREEREVYSGANVLTFGAGSRLTVL.

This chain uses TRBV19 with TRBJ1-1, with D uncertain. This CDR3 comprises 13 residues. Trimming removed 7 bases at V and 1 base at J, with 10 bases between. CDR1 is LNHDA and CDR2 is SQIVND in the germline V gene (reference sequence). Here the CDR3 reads CASTTSGNTEAFF. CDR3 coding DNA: TGTGCCAGTACCACCTCGGGGAACACTGAAGCTTTCTTT.

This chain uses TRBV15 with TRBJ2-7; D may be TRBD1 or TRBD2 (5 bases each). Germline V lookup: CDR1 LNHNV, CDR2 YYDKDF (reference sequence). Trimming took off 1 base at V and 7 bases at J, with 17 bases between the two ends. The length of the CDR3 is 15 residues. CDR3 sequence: CATSRVYSGTGEQYF. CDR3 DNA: TGTGCCACCAGCAGAGTGTATTCGGGGACGGGGGAGCAGTACTTC.

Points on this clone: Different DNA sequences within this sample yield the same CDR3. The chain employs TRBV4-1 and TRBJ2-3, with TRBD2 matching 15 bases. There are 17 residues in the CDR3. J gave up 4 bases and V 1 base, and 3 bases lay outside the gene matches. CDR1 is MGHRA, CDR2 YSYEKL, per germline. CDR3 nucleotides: TGCGCCAGCAGCCAAGTCGGACTAGCGGGAGGGCCAGATACGCAGTATTTT. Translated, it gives CASSQVGLAGGPDTQYF.

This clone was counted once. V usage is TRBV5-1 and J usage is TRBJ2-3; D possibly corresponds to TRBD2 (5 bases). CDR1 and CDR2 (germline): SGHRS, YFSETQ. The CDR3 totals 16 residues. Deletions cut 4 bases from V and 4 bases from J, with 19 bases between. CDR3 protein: CASSGDREKEADTQYF. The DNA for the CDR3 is TGCGCCAGCAGCGGCGACCGGGAAAAGGAGGCAGATACGCAGTATTTT.

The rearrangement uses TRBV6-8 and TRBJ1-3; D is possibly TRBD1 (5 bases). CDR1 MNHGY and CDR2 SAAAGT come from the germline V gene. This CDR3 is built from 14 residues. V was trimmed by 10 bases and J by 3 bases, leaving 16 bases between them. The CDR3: CATHGRDCGNTIYF. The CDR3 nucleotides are TGTGCCACCCACGGCAGGGATTGTGGAAACACCATATATTTT.

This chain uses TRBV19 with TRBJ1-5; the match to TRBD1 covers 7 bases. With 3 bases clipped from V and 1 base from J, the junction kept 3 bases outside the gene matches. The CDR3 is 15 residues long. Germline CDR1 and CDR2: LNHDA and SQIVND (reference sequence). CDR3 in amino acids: CASSITGESNQPQHF. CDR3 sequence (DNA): TGTGCCAGTAGTATCACAGGGGAGAGCAATCAGCCCCAGCATTTT.

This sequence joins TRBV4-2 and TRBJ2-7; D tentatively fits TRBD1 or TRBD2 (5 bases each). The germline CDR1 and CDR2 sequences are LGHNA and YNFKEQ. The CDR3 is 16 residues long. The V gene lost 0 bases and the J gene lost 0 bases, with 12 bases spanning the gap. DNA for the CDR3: TGTGCCAGCAGCCAAGATAGTGGGGGTAGCTCCTACGAGCAGTACTTC. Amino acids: CASSQDSGGSSYEQYF.

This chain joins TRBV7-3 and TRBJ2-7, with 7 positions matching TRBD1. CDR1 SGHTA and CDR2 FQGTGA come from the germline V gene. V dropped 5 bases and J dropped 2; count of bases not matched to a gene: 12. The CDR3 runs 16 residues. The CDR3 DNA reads TGTGCCAGCAGCCCTAGCCCCGACAGGGCGGCCTACGAGCAGTACTTC. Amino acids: CASSPSPDRAAYEQYF.

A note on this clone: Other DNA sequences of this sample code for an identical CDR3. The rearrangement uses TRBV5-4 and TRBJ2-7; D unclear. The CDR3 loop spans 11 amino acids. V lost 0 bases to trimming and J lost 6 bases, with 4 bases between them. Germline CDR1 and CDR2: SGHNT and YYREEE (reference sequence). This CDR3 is CASSLGGEQYF. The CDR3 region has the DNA TGTGCCAGCAGCTTGGGGGGCGAGCAGTACTTC.

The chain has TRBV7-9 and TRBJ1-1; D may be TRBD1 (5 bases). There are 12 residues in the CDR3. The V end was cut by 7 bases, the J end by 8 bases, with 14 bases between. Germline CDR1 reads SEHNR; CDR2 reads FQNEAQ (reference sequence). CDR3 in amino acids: CASTPTGREAFF. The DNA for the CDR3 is TGTGCCAGCACCCCTACGGGACGAGAAGCTTTCTTT. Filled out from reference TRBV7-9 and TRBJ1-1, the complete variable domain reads DTGVSQNPRHKITKRGQNVTFRCDPISEHNRLYWYRQTLGQGPEFLTYFQNEAQLEKSRLLSDRFSAERPKGSFSTLEIQRTEQGDSAMYLCASTPTGREAFFGQGTRLTVV.

The CDR3 spells CASSQGTTGSNQPQHF. In DNA, the CDR3 is TGCGCCAGCAGCCAAGGGACGACAGGGTCCAATCAGCCCCAGCATTTT. This chain uses TRBV4-1 with TRBJ1-5, with TRBD1 matching over 7 bases. Per the germline V gene, CDR1 is MGHRA and CDR2 is YSYEKL. The CDR3 is 16 amino acids. The ends lost 1 base at V and 3 bases at J; junction bases unmatched: 6.

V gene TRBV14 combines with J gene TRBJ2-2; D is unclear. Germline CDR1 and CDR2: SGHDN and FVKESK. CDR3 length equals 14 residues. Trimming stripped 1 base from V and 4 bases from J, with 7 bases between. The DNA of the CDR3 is TGTGCCAGCAGCCAAGTGCTGGGCACCGGGGAGCTGTTTTTT. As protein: CASSQVLGTGELFF.

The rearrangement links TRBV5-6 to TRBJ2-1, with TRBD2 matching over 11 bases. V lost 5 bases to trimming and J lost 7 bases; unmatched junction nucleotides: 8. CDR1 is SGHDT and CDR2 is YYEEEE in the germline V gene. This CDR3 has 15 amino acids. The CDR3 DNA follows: TGTGCCAGCAGTGCGGGACTAGCGGACTTGAATGAGCAGTTCTTC. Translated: CASSAGLADLNEQFF.

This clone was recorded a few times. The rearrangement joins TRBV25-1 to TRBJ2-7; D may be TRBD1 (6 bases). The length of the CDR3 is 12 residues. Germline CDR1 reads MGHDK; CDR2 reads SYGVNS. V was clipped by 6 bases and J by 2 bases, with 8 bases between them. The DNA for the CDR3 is TGTGCCAGCAGGACAGGTGCCTACGAGCAGTACTTC. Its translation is CASRTGAYEQYF.

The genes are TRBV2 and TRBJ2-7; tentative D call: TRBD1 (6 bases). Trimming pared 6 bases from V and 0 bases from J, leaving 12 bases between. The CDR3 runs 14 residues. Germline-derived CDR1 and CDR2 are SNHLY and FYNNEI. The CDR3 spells CASRAGQSSYEQYF. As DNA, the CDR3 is TGTGCCAGCAGGGCCGGACAGAGCTCCTACGAGCAGTACTTC.

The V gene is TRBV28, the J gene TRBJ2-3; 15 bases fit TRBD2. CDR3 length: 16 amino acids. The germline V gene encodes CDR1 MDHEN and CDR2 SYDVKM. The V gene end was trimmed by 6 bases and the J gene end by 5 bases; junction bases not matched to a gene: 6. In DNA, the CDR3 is TGTGCCAGCAGAGTAGGGACTAGCGGGAGGTTAGATACGCAGTATTTT. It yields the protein CASRVGTSGRLDTQYF.

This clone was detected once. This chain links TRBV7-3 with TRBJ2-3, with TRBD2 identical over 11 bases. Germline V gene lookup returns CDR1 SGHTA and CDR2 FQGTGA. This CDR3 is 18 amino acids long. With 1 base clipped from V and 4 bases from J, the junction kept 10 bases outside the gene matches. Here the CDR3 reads CASSLIPMLAGGPDTQYF. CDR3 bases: TGTGCCAGCAGCTTAATTCCGATGCTAGCGGGAGGCCCAGATACGCAGTATTTT. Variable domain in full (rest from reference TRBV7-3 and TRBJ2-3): GAGVSQTPSNKVTEKGKYVELRCDPISGHTALYWYRQSLGQGPEFLIYFQGTGAADDSGLPNDRFFAVRPEGSVSTLKIQRTERGDSAVYLCASSLIPMLAGGPDTQYFGPGTRLTVL.

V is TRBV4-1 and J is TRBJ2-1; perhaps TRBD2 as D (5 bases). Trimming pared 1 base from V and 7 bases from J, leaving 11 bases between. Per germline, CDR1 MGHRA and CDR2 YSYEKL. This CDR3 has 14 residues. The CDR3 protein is CASSQALAMNEQFF. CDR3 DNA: TGCGCCAGCAGCCAAGCTCTAGCTATGAATGAGCAGTTCTTC.

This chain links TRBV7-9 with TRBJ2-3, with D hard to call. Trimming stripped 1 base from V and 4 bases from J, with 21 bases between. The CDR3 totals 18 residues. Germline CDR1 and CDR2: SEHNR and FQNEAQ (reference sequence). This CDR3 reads CASSLGVDAPVMADTQYF. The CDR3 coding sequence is TGTGCCAGCAGCTTAGGGGTGGACGCCCCAGTGATGGCAGATACGCAGTATTTT.

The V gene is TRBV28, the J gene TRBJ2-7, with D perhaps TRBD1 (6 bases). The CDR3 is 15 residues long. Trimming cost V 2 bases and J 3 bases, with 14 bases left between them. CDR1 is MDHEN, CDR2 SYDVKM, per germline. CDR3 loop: CASSLQPTGNYEQYF. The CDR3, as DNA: TGTGCCAGCAGTTTACAACCCACAGGGAACTACGAGCAGTACTTC.